This paragraph reports one T cell receptor (beta chain). Its specificity is unknown. Researchers ran the PCR with 60 Vbeta and 13 Jbeta primers. Produced via immunoSEQ multiplex PCR; TCRdb's table is partial and in-frame only. The sample has around 130,000 clones, about 85% seen once. This sample stems from a study of cytomegalovirus exposure and HLA in healthy donors. Study-level findings and limits: Immune exposure data for these donors was limited to CMV serostatus. Across donors, sequencing depth was assumed by presence/absence analyses to be roughly uniform. In an earlier analysis, productive rearrangement rates for most beta V segments clustered near 87% or 30%. Overall, roughly 160 TCR beta chains were annotated as cytomegalovirus-associated.

V shed 4 bases, J shed 7 bases, and the junction held 4 bases outside the gene matches. The CDR3 spans 14 residues. CDR1 MNHEY and CDR2 SMNVEV come from the germline V gene (reference sequence). The sequenced material came from PBMCs. This chain joins TRBV27 and TRBJ1-5; TRBD1 agrees at 10 bases. The clonotype originates from a boy aged 10-17 years in good health and CMV-seronegative. The CDR3 sequence is CASSSRTGGQPQHF. The CDR3 DNA follows: TGTGCCAGCAGTTCACGGACAGGGGGGCAGCCCCAGCATTTT.